This entry describes one TCR beta chain. This clone has a single count. Its antigen is unknown. Base qualities are not provided; no much larger clone lies one nucleotide away. The sample belongs to a study of PD-1 blockade in classical Hodgkin lymphoma (dated by TCRdb to about 2020). Regarding the research as a whole: Nivolumab dosing was 3 mg/kg intravenously every 2 weeks, continuing until either disease progression or unacceptable toxicity. The study used TCR beta sequencing and CyTOF to define a peripheral blood immune signature of response to PD-1 blockade in classical Hodgkin lymphoma. Broader findings and caveats from the paper: Lower diversity was observed in patients in whom nivolumab was started less than 1 year after ASCT, and these patients were excluded from later analyses so that confounding by immune reconstitution would be avoided. Baseline TCR diversity was reported as lower in newly diagnosed patients than in healthy donors, and lower still in relapsed/refractory patients. A significant rise by C4D1 was seen in CD4+ but not CD8+ TCR diversity (p=0.0027 vs p=0.16), with the rise being most apparent in complete responders (p=0.02). The study was limited to a single clinical trial cohort, and causes of repertoire differences, possibly disease activity or prior therapy, remained undefined. Among trial patients, those achieving complete response had baseline diversity similar to that of newly diagnosed patients, while diversity was significantly lower in partial responders and progressors.

V is reduced by 2 bases and J by 0 bases, leaving a spacing of 12 bases between them. From the cysteine up to the phenylalanine, the CDR3 has a length of 16 residues. Left in the record is the CDR3 DNA by itself, 48 bases read in frame from the first base. According to the germline V gene, CDR1 reads SGHRS and CDR2 reads YFSETQ. Genomic DNA was isolated using the Qiagen DNeasy kit from unsorted PBMCs as well as from negatively selected CD4+ and CD8+ fractions. TCR beta CDR3 regions were amplified by immunoSEQ multiplex PCR using primers annealing to V and J segments. A synthetic immune receptor repertoire was used to minimize amplification bias, and any remaining bias was removed computationally after sequencing. On the authors' methods: Repertoire diversity was quantified as the Shannon entropy index using custom Python scripts. The unsorted, CD4+ and CD8+ repertoires were each analyzed separately, with the exception of combined analyses, where CD4+ and CD8+ sequences were merged in silico. Clonal expansion was defined as at least a 2-fold frequency increase after treatment relative to C1D1, with a pseudocount of 0.5 for undetected baseline clones. Singleton clones were defined as clones with 0 or 1 copy at C1D1, and non-singleton clones were defined as clones with 2 or more copies. Clones expanded in unsorted samples were assigned a CD4+, CD8+ or unknown annotation through matching of protein sequences in sorted samples from the same patient. Diversity changes from C1D1 to C4D1 were tested in paired samples using Wilcoxon tests. Here the immuneACCESS table is served through TCRdb, limited to in-frame sequences with V and J called. Missing clones are a known gap in these copies; in checked studies unresolved V genes cover under half, and the rest lacks a known reason. V, J and clone size reflect that table, while D and trimming were determined from the DNA. The sample table lists some 84,000 clones, around 90% of them with a count of one. The ten most abundant clones make up approximately 2.6% of the sample.

The time point label, read with the paper, signifies: cycle 2 day 1 (C2D1) of nivolumab. Every trial patient had relapsed after autologous stem cell transplantation, and cohorts A, B and C differed in prior brentuximab vedotin exposure. A total of more than 55 patients with relapsed/refractory classical Hodgkin lymphoma made up the trial cohort, and each patient's best overall response was complete response, partial response or progressive disease. In the multi-cohort phase II CheckMate 205 trial, trial patients received single-agent nivolumab. An independent review committee assessed best overall response using the 2007 International Working Group response criteria. Trial PBMCs were collected just before the start of nivolumab (C1D1) and during therapy at cycle 2 day 1 and cycle 4 day 1. Peripheral blood was collected in 8 mL Vacutainer Cell Preparation Tubes, from which PBMCs were isolated by centrifugation and then cryopreserved.

The starting material was peripheral blood mononuclear cells (PBMCs), obtained before the second cycle of nivolumab. The TCR comes from a human donor with classical Hodgkin lymphoma. The chain employs TRBV5-1 and TRBJ2-4; a confident D gene designation cannot be given. The CDR3 reads CASSFGSVGAKNIQYF. The nucleotide sequence is TGCGCCAGCAGCTTCGGCTCGGTGGGAGCCAAAAACATTCAGTACTTC.